This TCR beta chain comes out of a study of T cell repertoires in cytomegalovirus infection. Study background: Based on public TCR beta signatures, there were indications of CMV infection and of a matching HLA type.

One entry per CDR3 protein results from TCRdb running MiXCR on the reads. The table shows about 920,000 distinct CDR3 sequences, with roughly 31% occurring only once. CDR3 length: 14 amino acids. Germline V gives CDR1 SGDLS, CDR2 YYNGEE. V lost 0 bases and J 6 bases, leaving 10 bases between the germline ends. Findings of the study overall: Ex vivo, HLA-C-restricted CMV-specific TCR beta clonotypes prevailed over the rest of the response.

With regard to this clonotype: Its antigen remains unidentified.

The gene calls are TRBV9 and TRBJ2-1, with D possibly TRBD2 on 5 matching bases. The specimen was cultured CD8+ T cells from PBMCs, collected from culture after CMV antigen stimulation. This clonotype was sampled from a human donor in good health (CMV status not recorded). Some clones in this sample may be carry-over from other donors' samples. The DNA of the CDR3 is TGTGCCAGCAGCGTAGCCTCCGGGGTCAATGAGCAGTTCTTC. It encodes CASSVASGVNEQFF.